This TCR beta chain derives from a study of T-cell reconstitution after alpha-beta-depleted transplantation in children. General study results and limits: Reportedly, roughly two months post-transplant, alpha-beta T cells arose from several hundred expanded graft clones. One year post-transplant, T-cell counts and diversity were largely derived from T cells produced anew. Diversity of TCRbeta at day 60 was high in some patients, arising from surviving recipient T cells and thymic progenitors.

The authors prepared the TCRbeta library with unique molecular identifiers. TCRdb analysed the PCR reads with MiXCR anew, one entry per CDR3 protein. This sample has around 450,000 distinct CDR3 sequences; 10% to 13% occur once, and the top ten carry 2%. This clonotype was detected a few times. Its antigen is not known. Germline CDR1 reads GTSNPN; CDR2 reads SVGIG (reference sequence). V was shortened by 0 bases and J by 8 bases, with 17 bases between the two germline ends. This CDR3 is 15 amino acids long. This TCR derives from a child aged 2-9 years with inherited bone marrow failure, due to receive a stem cell transplant. The specimen comprised PBMCs, sampled before TCRalphabeta/CD19-depleted stem cell transplant. The chain carries TRBV30 and TRBJ2-1; D possibly corresponds to TRBD2 (6 bases). In DNA, the CDR3 is TGTGCCTGGAGTGTACCGGGACTTTATGGGGATGAGCAGTTCTTC. Amino acid sequence: CAWSVPGLYGDEQFF.